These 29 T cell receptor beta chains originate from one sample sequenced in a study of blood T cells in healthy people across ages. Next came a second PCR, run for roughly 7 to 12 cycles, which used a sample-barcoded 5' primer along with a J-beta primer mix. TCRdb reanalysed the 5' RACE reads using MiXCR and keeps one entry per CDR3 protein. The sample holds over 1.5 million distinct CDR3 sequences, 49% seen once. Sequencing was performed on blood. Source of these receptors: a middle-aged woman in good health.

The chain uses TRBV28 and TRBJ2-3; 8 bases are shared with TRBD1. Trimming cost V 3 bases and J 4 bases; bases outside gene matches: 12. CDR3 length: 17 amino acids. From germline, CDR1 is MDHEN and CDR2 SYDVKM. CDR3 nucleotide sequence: TGTGCCAGCAGTTTCCAGTCGGGACAGGTGAGGGCAGATACGCAGTATTTT. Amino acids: CASSFQSGQVRADTQYF. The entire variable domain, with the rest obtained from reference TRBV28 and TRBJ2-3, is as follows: DVKVTQSSRYLVKRTGEKVFLECVQDMDHENMFWYRQDPGLGLRLIYFSYDVKMKEKGDIPEGYSVSREKKERFSLILESASTNQTSMYLCASSFQSGQVRADTQYFGPGTRLTVL.

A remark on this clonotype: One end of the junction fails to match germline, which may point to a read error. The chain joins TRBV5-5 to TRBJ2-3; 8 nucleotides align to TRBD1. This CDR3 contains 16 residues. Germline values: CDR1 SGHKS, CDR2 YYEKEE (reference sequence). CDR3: CASSLSWTGITDTRYF. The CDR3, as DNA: TGTGCCAGCAGCTTGTCATGGACAGGGATCACAGATACGCGGTATTTT.

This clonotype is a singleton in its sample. CDR3 coding DNA: TGCGCCAGCAGCCAGGGGGGAGCGGGGGCAGATACGCAGTATTTT. Translation gives CASSQGGAGADTQYF. The genes are TRBV4-3 and TRBJ2-3, with 8 bases identical to TRBD2. Trimming at V came to 3 bases and at J to 4 bases, leaving 6 bases not matched to a gene. CDR3 size: 15 residues. Germline CDR1 is LGHNA and CDR2 is YSLEER.

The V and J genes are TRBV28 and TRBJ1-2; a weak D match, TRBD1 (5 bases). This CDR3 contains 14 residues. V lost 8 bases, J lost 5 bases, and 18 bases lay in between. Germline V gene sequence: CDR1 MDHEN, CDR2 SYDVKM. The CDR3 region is CASRTPGSSYGYTF. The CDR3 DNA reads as TGTGCCAGCCGGACACCGGGGTCCTCGTATGGCTACACCTTC.

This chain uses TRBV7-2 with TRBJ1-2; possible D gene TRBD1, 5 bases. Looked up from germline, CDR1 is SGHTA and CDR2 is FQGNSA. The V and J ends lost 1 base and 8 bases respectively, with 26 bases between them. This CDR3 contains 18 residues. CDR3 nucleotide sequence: TGTGCCAGCAGCTTAGGGGCTGGGACGTGGGGCGCCCGGGCCGGCTACACCTTC. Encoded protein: CASSLGAGTWGARAGYTF.

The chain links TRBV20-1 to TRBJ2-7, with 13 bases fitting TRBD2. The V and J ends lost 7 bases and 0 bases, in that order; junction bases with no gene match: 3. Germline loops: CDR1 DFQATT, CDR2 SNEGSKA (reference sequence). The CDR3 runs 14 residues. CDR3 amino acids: CSGTSGGSSYEQYF. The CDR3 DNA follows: TGCAGTGGGACTAGCGGGGGCAGCTCCTACGAGCAGTACTTC.

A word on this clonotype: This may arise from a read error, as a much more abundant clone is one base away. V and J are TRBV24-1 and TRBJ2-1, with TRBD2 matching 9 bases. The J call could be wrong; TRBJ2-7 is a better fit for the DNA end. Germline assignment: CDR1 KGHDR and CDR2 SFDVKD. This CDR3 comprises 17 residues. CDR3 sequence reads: CATSAHSGGYSYNEQYF. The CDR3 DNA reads TGTGCCACCAGTGCTCATAGCGGGGGTTACTCCTACAATGAGCAGTACTTC.

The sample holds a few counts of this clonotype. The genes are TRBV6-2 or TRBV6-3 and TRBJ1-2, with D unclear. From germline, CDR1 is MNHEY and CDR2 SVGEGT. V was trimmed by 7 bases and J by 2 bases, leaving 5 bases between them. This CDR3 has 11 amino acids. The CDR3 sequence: CASTHNYGYTF. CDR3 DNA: TGTGCCAGCACCCACAACTATGGCTACACCTTC.

CDR3 sequence (DNA): TGCGCCAGCAGCCAAGAGGGGGACCGGGACAATGAGCAGTACTTC. This sequence encodes CASSQEGDRDNEQYF. This chain connects TRBV4-3 to TRBJ2-5; perhaps TRBD1 as D (6 bases). The V end lost 0 bases, the J end lost 11 bases, and 19 bases lay between the germline ends. Germline CDR1 reads LGHNA; CDR2 reads YSLEER. The CDR3 is 15 residues long.

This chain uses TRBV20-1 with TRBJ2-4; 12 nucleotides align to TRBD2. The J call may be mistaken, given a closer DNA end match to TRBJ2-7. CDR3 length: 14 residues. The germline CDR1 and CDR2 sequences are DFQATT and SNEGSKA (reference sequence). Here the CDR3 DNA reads TGCAGTGCTACTAGCGGGGGGGCGTTATACGAGCAGTACTTC. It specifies CSATSGGALYEQYF.

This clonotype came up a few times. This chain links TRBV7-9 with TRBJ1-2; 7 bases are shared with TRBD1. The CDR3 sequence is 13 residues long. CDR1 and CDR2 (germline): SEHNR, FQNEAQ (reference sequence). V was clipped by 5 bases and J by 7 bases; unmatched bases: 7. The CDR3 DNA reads TGTGCCAGCAGCACAACAGGGGATTCTGGCTACACCTTC. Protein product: CASSTTGDSGYTF.

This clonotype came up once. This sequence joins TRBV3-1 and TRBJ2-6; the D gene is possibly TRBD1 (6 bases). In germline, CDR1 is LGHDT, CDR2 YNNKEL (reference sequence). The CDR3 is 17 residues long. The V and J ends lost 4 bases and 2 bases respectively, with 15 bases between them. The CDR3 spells CASSPDRRSAGANVLTF. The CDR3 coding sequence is TGTGCCAGCAGCCCGGACAGACGAAGCGCTGGGGCCAACGTCCTGACTTTC.

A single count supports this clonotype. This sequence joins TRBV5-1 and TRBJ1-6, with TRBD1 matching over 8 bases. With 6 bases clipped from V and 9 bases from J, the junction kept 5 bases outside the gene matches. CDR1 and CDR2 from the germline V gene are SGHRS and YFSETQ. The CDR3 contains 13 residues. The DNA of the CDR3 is TGCGCCAGCAAGGGACAGGATAGTTCACCCCTCCACTTT. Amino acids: CASKGQDSSPLHF.

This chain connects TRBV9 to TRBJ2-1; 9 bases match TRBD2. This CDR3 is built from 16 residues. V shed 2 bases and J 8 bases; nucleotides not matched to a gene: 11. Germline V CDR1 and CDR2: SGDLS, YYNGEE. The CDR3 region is CASSVRGLARGDEQFF. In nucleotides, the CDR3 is TGTGCCAGCAGCGTGAGGGGACTAGCTAGGGGGGATGAGCAGTTCTTC.

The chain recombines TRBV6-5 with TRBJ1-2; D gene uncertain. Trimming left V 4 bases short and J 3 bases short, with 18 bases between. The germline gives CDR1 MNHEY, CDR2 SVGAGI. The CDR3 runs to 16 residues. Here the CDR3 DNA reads TGTGCCAGCAGTTTAAACCACGGGAGCCCCTACTATGGCTACACCTTC. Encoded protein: CASSLNHGSPYYGYTF.

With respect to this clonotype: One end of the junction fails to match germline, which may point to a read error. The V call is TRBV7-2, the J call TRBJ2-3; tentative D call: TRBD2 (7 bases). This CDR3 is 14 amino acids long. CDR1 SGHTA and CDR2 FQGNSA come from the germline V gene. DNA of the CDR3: TGTGCCAGCAGCTTAGGGCGGGGGCTAGATACGCGGTATTTT. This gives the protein CASSLGRGLDTRYF.

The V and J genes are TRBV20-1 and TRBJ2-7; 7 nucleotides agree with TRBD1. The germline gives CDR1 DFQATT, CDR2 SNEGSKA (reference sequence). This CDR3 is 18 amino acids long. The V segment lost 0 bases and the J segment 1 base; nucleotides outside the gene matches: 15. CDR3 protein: CSARDLGAVGTASYEQYF. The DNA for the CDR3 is TGCAGTGCTAGAGATCTGGGAGCGGTTGGGACAGCTTCCTACGAGCAGTACTTC.

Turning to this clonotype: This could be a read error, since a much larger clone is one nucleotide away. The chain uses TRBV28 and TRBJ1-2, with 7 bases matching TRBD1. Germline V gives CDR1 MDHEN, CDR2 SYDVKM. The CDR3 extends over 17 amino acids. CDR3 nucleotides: TGTGCCGGCAGTTTCACCCTACAGGGGAGGTCCAACTATGGCTACACCTTC. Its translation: CAGSFTLQGRSNYGYTF.

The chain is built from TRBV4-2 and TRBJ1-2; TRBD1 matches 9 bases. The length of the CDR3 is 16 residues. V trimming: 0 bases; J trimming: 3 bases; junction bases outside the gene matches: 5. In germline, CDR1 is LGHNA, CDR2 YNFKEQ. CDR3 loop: CASSQEGRTGDYGYTF. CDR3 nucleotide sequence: TGTGCCAGCAGCCAAGAAGGAAGGACAGGGGACTATGGCTACACCTTC.

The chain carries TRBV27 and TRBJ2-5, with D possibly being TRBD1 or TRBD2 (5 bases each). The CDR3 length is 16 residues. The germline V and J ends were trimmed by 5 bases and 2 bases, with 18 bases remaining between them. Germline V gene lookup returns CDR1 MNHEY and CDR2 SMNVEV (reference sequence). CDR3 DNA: TGTGCCAGCAGTAAGGATCAGGGACGGAGGCAAGAGACCCAGTACTTC. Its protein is CASSKDQGRRQETQYF.

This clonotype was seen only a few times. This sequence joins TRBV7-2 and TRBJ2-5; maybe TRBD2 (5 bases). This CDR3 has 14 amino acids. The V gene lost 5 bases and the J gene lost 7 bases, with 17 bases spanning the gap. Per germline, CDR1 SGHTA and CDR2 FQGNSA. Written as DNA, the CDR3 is TGTGCCAGCAGCCCCACTGGGTTAGAGGGGACCCAGTACTTC. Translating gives CASSPTGLEGTQYF.

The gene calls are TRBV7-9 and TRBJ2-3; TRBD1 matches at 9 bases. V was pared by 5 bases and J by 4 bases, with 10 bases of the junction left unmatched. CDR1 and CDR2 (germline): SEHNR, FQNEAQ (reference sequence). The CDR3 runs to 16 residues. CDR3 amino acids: CASSPDRDRAPDTQYF. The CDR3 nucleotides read TGTGCCAGCAGCCCCGACCGGGACAGGGCCCCAGATACGCAGTATTTT.

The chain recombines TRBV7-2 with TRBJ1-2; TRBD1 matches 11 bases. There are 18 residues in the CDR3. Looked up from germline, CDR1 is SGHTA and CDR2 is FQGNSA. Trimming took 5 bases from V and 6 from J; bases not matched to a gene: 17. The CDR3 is CASSLPEGQGVRGDGYTF. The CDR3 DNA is TGTGCCAGCAGCCTACCTGAGGGACAGGGGGTTAGGGGCGATGGCTACACCTTC.

DNA of the CDR3: TGTGCCAGCAGTTCCGCCCCGGGGCCGGGCTACACCTTC. Protein product: CASSSAPGPGYTF. The rearrangement links TRBV27 to TRBJ1-2, with a tentative D call TRBD1 (5 bases). Per the germline V gene, CDR1 is MNHEY and CDR2 is SMNVEV (reference sequence). This CDR3 contains 13 residues. Deletions cut 4 bases from V and 8 bases from J, with 14 bases between.

The CDR3 region has the DNA TGCGCCAGCAGCCAAGATCTCCCGAGGGTTGGATCCTACGAGCAGTACTTC. It codes for CASSQDLPRVGSYEQYF. The chain carries TRBV4-3 and TRBJ2-7; D possibly corresponds to TRBD2 (5 bases). Trimming took 0 bases from V and 1 from J, leaving 16 bases between them. Germline CDR1 and CDR2: LGHNA and YSLEER. The CDR3 is 17 residues long.

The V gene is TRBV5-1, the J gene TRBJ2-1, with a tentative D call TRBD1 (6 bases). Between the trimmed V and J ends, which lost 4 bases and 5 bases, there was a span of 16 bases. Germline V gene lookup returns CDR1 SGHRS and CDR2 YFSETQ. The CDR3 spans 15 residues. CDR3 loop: CASSPRNRVDNEQFF. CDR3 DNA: TGCGCCAGCAGCCCTCGGAACAGGGTCGACAATGAGCAGTTCTTC.

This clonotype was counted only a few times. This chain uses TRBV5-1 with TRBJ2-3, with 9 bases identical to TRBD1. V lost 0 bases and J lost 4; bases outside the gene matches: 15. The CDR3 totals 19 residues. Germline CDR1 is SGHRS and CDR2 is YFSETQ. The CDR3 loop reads CASSLAYGTGSLVADTQYF. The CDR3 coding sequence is TGCGCCAGCAGCTTGGCTTACGGGACAGGGAGTTTAGTCGCAGATACGCAGTATTTT.

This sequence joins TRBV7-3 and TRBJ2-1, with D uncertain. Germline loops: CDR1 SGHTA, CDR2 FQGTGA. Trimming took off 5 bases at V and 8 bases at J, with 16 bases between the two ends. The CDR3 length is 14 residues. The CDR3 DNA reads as TGTGCCAGCAGCCCAGGACCCATCGTGGATGAGCAGTTCTTC. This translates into CASSPGPIVDEQFF. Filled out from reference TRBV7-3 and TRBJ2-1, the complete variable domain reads GAGVSQTPSNKVTEKGKYVELRCDPISGHTALYWYRQSLGQGPEFLIYFQGTGAADDSGLPNDRFFAVRPEGSVSTLKIQRTERGDSAVYLCASSPGPIVDEQFFGPGTRLTVL.

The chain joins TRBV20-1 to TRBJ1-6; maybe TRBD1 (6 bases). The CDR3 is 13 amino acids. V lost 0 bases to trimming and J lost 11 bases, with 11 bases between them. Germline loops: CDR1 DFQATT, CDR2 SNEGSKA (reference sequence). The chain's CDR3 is CSARDLQGAPLHF. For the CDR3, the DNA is TGCAGTGCTAGAGACCTACAGGGTGCACCCCTCCACTTT.